A selection of T cell receptor beta chains follows, all from one sample in a study of cytomegalovirus exposure and HLA in healthy donors. Libraries were prepared by immunoSEQ multiplex PCR; TCRdb keeps only in-frame clonotypes and omits some of them. The data show around 130,000 clones, with approximately 68% seen just once and approximately 1.5% held by the top ten. Sequenced sample: PBMCs. The receptor set was obtained from a man aged 25 to 40 in good health and CMV-seropositive. Both conserved end residues are part of each CDR3. The D gene is left open where the match is weak. Part of the rows lack a size; the others show once, few, many or a class for expanded clones.

>TRBD1|once|TRBV2|TRBJ2-2
TGTGCCAGCAGAGACAGGGTAGACACCGGGGAGCTGTTTTTT
CASRDRVDTGELFF
>TRBD1|-|TRBV28|TRBJ1-2
TGTGCCAGCAGTTTACCCGGGACAGGGCAGATTTACTATGGCTACACCTTC
CASSLPGTGQIYYGYTF
>-|-|TRBV19|TRBJ2-1
TGTGCCAGTAGTAAGACCTTACTAGCAGATGAGCAGTTCTTC
CASSKTLLADEQFF
>TRBD1|-|TRBV28|TRBJ2-7
TGTGCCAGCAGTTTAGGACAGGGTTTCGAGCAGTACTTC
CASSLGQGFEQYF
>-|-|TRBV19|TRBJ2-5
TGTGCCAGTAGTATAGTCCCAGGGGTGGTAAAGACCCAGTACTTC
CASSIVPGVVKTQYF
>-|-|TRBV29-1|TRBJ2-1
TGCAGCGTTGTCAGGCAGGGCAGCTACAATGAGCAGTTCTTC
CSVVRQGSYNEQFF
>TRBD1|-|TRBV4-2|TRBJ2-7
TGTGCCAGCACACCCGGGACAGAGATATACGAGCAGTACTTC
CASTPGTEIYEQYF
>-|-|TRBV7-9|TRBJ2-2
TGTGCCAGCAGCTTAGGGCAGGGCCTGAACACCGGGGAGCTGTTTTTT
CASSLGQGLNTGELFF
>TRBD2|few|TRBV28|TRBJ2-1
TGTGCCAGCAGTTCCACCTGGGAGGGCCGTGGCCATGAGCAGTTCTTC
CASSSTWEGRGHEQFF
>-|-|TRBV5-4|TRBJ2-7
TGTGCCACCCAACGGCAGGACTCCTACGAGCAGTACTTC
CATQRQDSYEQYF
>-|-|TRBV7-8|TRBJ1-2
TGTGCCAGCAGCTTAGGGAACCCCCAGGGGCCGGGCTATGGCTACACCTTC
CASSLGNPQGPGYGYTF
>-|-|TRBV6-4|TRBJ1-2
TGTGCCAGCAGTCTCGACGGGGGGGGTACCTATGGCTACACCTTC
CASSLDGGGTYGYTF
>TRBD1|-|TRBV27|TRBJ1-6
TGTGCCAGCAGTTTATTGGGACAGCATAATTCACCCCTCCACTTT
CASSLLGQHNSPLHF
>TRBD2|-|TRBV4-2|TRBJ2-7
TGTGCCAGCGGAACCGGGACTAGCGGGAGTAACCACGAGCAGTACTTC
CASGTGTSGSNHEQYF
>-|-|TRBV20-1|TRBJ2-3
TGCAGTGCGGGAGTGGCAGATACGCAGTATTTT
CSAGVADTQYF
>TRBD1|few|TRBV19|TRBJ2-7
TGTGCCAGTAGTATCCGGGACAGGGTATACGAGCAGTACTTC
CASSIRDRVYEQYF
>TRBD2|once|TRBV7-3|TRBJ2-1
TGTGCCAGCAGCTTAACGGCTAGCGGTGACAATGAGCAGTTCTTC
CASSLTASGDNEQFF
>TRBD1|few|TRBV7-2|TRBJ1-2
TGTGCCAGCAGCTTAGAGATTACCCGGACAGGGACTAACTATGGCTACACCTTC
CASSLEITRTGTNYGYTF
>TRBD2|-|TRBV7-3|TRBJ2-3
TGTGCCAGCAGCTTAGTAGGACTAGGCACAGATACGCAGTATTTT
CASSLVGLGTDTQYF
>TRBD1|-|TRBV4-3|TRBJ1-4
TGCGCCAGCAGCCAAACAGGGGTCGGAGGTGAAAAACTGTTTTTT
CASSQTGVGGEKLFF
>-|-|TRBV18|TRBJ2-7
TGTGCCAGCTCACGGGACTCCATTTCGAGCTCCTACGAGCAGTACTTC
CASSRDSISSSYEQYF
>TRBD1|few|TRBV2|TRBJ2-2
TGTGCCAGCAGTCTTGCCGGGACAGGGTACACCGGGGAGCTGTTTTTT
CASSLAGTGYTGELFF
>-|few|TRBV6-1|TRBJ2-7
TGTGCCAGCAGTTCACGTGAGGACAGCGAGCAGTACTTC
CASSSREDSEQYF
>-|-|TRBV19|TRBJ2-2
TGTGCCAGTAGTATAAGAGGTACCGGGGAGCTGTTTTTT
CASSIRGTGELFF
>-|-|TRBV5-4|TRBJ2-3
TGTGCCAGCAGCCCCGGGACACTTTTCAAAGATACGCAGTATTTT
CASSPGTLFKDTQYF
>TRBD2|-|TRBV27|TRBJ2-5
TGTGCCAGCAGCCCGGGACTAGCGGGGACCCAGTACTTC
CASSPGLAGTQYF
>-|once|TRBV2|TRBJ2-3
TGTGCCAGCAGGGACCTAGCAGTCTTTAGGACGCAGTATTTT
CASRDLAVFRTQYF
>TRBD1|-|TRBV7-9|TRBJ2-3
TGTGCCAGCACCCGACAGGGGGTGGGCTTAAGGACAGATACGCAGTATTTT
CASTRQGVGLRTDTQYF
>-|-|TRBV7-9|TRBJ1-1
TGTTCCAGCAGCCGGTTGAACACTGAAGCTTTCTTT
CSSSRLNTEAFF
>-|once|TRBV5-1|TRBJ2-1
TGCGCCAGCAGCCCGTTAGCGATTGAGGGCTACAATGAGCAGTTCTTC
CASSPLAIEGYNEQFF
>TRBD1|-|TRBV7-8|TRBJ2-7
TGTGCCAGCAGCACCCAAATCGGGGACAGCTCCTACGAGCAGTACTTC
CASSTQIGDSSYEQYF
>-|few|TRBV5-1|TRBJ1-1
TGCGCCAGCAGCTTTTCCGGGTTGCACACTGAAGCTTTCTTT
CASSFSGLHTEAFF
>-|-|TRBV2|TRBJ1-2
TGTGCCAGCAGTGAGTATCGGGATGGCTACACCTTC
CASSEYRDGYTF
>-|-|TRBV6-4|TRBJ2-6
TGTGCCAGCAGCGCACTAGGGGGCTCTGGGGCCAACGTCCTGACTTTC
CASSALGGSGANVLTF
>TRBD1|-|TRBV7-3|TRBJ1-3
TGTGCCAGCAGCGCCATTACAGGGGGAAATTCCGGAAACACCATATATTTT
CASSAITGGNSGNTIYF
>-|few|TRBV9|TRBJ2-7
TGTGCCAGCAGCGTAGCGTCCCACAGGGTGGACGAGCAGTACTTC
CASSVASHRVDEQYF
>-|-|TRBV6-1|TRBJ1-5
TGTGCCAGCGACCGGGGCAATCAGCCCCAGCATTTT
CASDRGNQPQHF
>-|-|TRBV2|TRBJ1-5
TGTGCCAGCAGTGCGCAGGGTAGCAGCAATCAGCCCCAGCATTTT
CASSAQGSSNQPQHF
>TRBD2|-|TRBV25-1|TRBJ2-2
TGTGCCAGCAGTGATTTAGCGGGAGGGGGCACCGGGGAGCTGTTTTTT
CASSDLAGGGTGELFF
>TRBD1|-|TRBV14|TRBJ2-2
TGTGCCAGCAGCCAAGATGGATGGACAGGGGTTTACACCGGGGAGCTGTTTTTT
CASSQDGWTGVYTGELFF
>TRBD1|-|TRBV5-4|TRBJ2-5
TGTGCCAGCAGTTCAGGGGGTGGAAAAGAGACCCAGTACTTC
CASSSGGGKETQYF
>-|-|TRBV5-1|TRBJ1-1
TGCGCCAGCAGCTTGGCCAATTCTCTCGGTACTGAAGCTTTCTTT
CASSLANSLGTEAFF
>-|-|TRBV7-2|TRBJ2-7
TGTGCCAGCAGCAAAGAAAGTTGGACACCAAACTCCTACGAGCAGTACTTC
CASSKESWTPNSYEQYF
>TRBD1|-|TRBV27|TRBJ2-1
TGTGCCAGCAGTTTATGGCAGGGGGCGAATAATGAGCAGTTCTTC
CASSLWQGANNEQFF
>-|-|TRBV7-6|TRBJ2-3
TGTGCCAGCAGCTTAAATTTGGGGGCTGGGGGAGATACGCAGTATTTT
CASSLNLGAGGDTQYF
>-|-|TRBV2|TRBJ2-5
TGTGCTAGCAGGCCTACAGGGATGCTTCAAGAGACCCAGTACTTC
CASRPTGMLQETQYF
>-|-|TRBV7-8|TRBJ2-1
TGTGCCAGCAGCCCCGGCCTAGGCAATGAGCAGTTCTTC
CASSPGLGNEQFF
>TRBD2|-|TRBV29-1|TRBJ2-1
TGCAGCGTTAAGGCTGGCGGGAGAATCGATGAGCAGTTCTTC
CSVKAGGRIDEQFF
>TRBD1|-|TRBV10-3|TRBJ2-1
TGTGCCATCAGAGTGGGGACAGTTAACAATGAGCAGTTCTTC
CAIRVGTVNNEQFF
>TRBD1|-|TRBV28|TRBJ1-2
TGTGCCAGCAGTACCGGGACAGAGGACTATGGCTACACCTTC
CASSTGTEDYGYTF
>-|-|TRBV5-1|TRBJ2-3
TGCGCCAGCAGCTTGGTAGTAGCGGAGAGCACAGATACGCAGTATTTT
CASSLVVAESTDTQYF
>-|-|TRBV6-1|TRBJ1-2
TGTGCCAGCAGTGAAGAGCAGGGGCTCGGCTACACCTTC
CASSEEQGLGYTF
>TRBD2|-|TRBV28|TRBJ2-1
TGTGCCAGCAGTTTATATGGGCTAGCGGGAGATAACAATGAGCAGTTCTTC
CASSLYGLAGDNNEQFF
>TRBD1|-|TRBV7-9|TRBJ1-4
TGTGCCAGCAGCTTAGGCGCCAGGGGGCCCAGGACTAATGAAAAACTGTTTTTT
CASSLGARGPRTNEKLFF
>TRBD2|-|TRBV5-4|TRBJ2-1
TGTGCCAGCAGCTTGACTAGCGGCAACAATGAGCAGTTCTTC
CASSLTSGNNEQFF
>TRBD1|-|TRBV6-5|TRBJ2-7
TGTGCCAGCGGGAGGACAGGGGGGTCCTACGAGCAGTACTTC
CASGRTGGSYEQYF
>-|few|TRBV19|TRBJ1-2
TGTGCCAGTAGTATCCCCTACGGCAGGGCTGAGGACTATGGCTACACCTTC
CASSIPYGRAEDYGYTF
>-|-|TRBV7-8|TRBJ2-3
TGTGCCAGCAGTTTACGGGGTTCGACAGATACGCAGTATTTT
CASSLRGSTDTQYF
>-|once|TRBV2|TRBJ2-1
TGTGCCAGCAGCGATGACAGGCAGTTCTTC
CASSDDRQFF